This TCR beta chain originates from a study of T cells after yellow fever vaccination. Trimming removed 8 bases from V and 7 bases from J; junction bases left unmatched: 9. Germline CDR1 MNHNS, CDR2 SASEGT. The CDR3 extends over 13 amino acids. Overall study findings and caveats: One caveat is that FACS-sorted repertoires could contain abundant clonotypes contaminating from the bulk population. The study re-detected most primary-vaccination clones after the booster (roughly 96% CD4, 88% CD8). Clonotype sharing between CD4 and CD8 compartments was small.

This clonotype was observed at least ten times. The antigen is not known. TCRdb fed the 5' RACE reads into MiXCR, producing one record per CDR3 protein. The sample holds 340,000 or so distinct CDR3 sequences, around 12% seen once. The sequencing used CD4+ T cells sorted from PBMCs, collected 15 days after the yellow fever booster vaccination. This TCR came from a man between 18 and 29 years old who received the YFV17D yellow fever vaccine. The chain uses TRBV6-1 and TRBJ2-7, with 9 positions matching TRBD2. The CDR3 region is CASGGGAPEEQYF. The CDR3 coding sequence is TGTGCCAGCGGCGGGGGGGCTCCGGAGGAGCAGTACTTC.